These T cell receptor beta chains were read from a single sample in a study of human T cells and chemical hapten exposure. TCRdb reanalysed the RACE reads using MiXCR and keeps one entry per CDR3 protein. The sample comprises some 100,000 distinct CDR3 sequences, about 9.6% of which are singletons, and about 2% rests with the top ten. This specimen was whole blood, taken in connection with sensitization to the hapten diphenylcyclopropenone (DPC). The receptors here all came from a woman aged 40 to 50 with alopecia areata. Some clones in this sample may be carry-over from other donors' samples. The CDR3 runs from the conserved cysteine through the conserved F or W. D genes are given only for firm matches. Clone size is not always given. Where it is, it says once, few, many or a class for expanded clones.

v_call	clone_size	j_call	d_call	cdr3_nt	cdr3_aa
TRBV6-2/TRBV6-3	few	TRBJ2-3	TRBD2	TGTGCCAGCAGGGGACTAGCGGGAGTTGGGCCCGATACGCAGTATTTT	CASRGLAGVGPDTQYF
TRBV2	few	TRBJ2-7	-	TGTGCCAGCGGGTGGGACGCATACGAGCAGTACTTC	CASGWDAYEQYF
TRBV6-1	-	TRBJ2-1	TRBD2	TGTGCCAGCAGAACTAGCGGGAGGTGGAATGAGCAGTTCTTC	CASRTSGRWNEQFF
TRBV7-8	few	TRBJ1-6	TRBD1	TGTGCCAGCAGCTTTACAGGGGGCAGGGATTCACCCCTCCACTTT	CASSFTGGRDSPLHF
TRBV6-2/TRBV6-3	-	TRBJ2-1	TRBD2	TGTGCCAGCAGTTATCAGACTAGCGGCTCCTCCTACAATGAGCAGTTCTTC	CASSYQTSGSSYNEQFF
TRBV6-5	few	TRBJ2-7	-	TGTGCCAGCAGTTACAGGGGTCAGGGCGAGCAGTACTTC	CASSYRGQGEQYF
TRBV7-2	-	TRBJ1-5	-	TGTGCCAGCAGCTTGCACATGCAGCAGCCCCAGCATTTT	CASSLHMQQPQHF
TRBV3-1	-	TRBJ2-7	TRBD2	TGTGCCAGCAGCCATTTCTTAGCGGGAGCTGGCGAGCAGTACTTC	CASSHFLAGAGEQYF
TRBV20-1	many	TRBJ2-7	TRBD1	TGCAGTGTTAGGGCGGGGACAGGACCCTACGAGCAGTACTTC	CSVRAGTGPYEQYF
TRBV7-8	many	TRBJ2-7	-	TGTGCCAGCAGCTTAGGGAGCCCCACCTACGAGCAGTACTTC	CASSLGSPTYEQYF
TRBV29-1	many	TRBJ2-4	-	TGCAGCGTTTCCATTGGGGGGTGGTGGGACATTCAGTACTTC	CSVSIGGWWDIQYF
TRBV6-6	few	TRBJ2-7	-	TGTGCCAGCAGTTACTCTTACGGGAGTGACGAGCAGTACTTC	CASSYSYGSDEQYF
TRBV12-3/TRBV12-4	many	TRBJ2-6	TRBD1	TGTGCCAGCAGCTGGGGACAGTCGGCGTGGGGGGCCAACGTCCTGACTTTC	CASSWGQSAWGANVLTF
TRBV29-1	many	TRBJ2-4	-	TGCAGCGTTGTCGATTTTTTCAACATTCAGTACTTC	CSVVDFFNIQYF
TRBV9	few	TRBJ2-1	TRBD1	TGTGCCAGCAGCTCATCCGGGATACAGGGGGCTTATAATGAGCAGTTCTTC	CASSSSGIQGAYNEQFF
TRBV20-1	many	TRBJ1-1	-	TGCAGTGGTGACAGGATGAACACTGAAGCTTTCTTT	CSGDRMNTEAFF
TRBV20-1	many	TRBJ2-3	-	TGCAGTGCTAGCGACGTTAAACTAGGCGGGACAGATACGCAGTATTTT	CSASDVKLGGTDTQYF
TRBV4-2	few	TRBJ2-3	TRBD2	TGTGCCAGCAGCCAAGAGGGGACTAGCGGGACTAGCCGCACAGATACGCAGTATTTT	CASSQEGTSGTSRTDTQYF
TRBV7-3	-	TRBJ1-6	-	TGTGTCAGCCGCCAGACCAGAGATTCACCCCTCCACTTT	CVSRQTRDSPLHF